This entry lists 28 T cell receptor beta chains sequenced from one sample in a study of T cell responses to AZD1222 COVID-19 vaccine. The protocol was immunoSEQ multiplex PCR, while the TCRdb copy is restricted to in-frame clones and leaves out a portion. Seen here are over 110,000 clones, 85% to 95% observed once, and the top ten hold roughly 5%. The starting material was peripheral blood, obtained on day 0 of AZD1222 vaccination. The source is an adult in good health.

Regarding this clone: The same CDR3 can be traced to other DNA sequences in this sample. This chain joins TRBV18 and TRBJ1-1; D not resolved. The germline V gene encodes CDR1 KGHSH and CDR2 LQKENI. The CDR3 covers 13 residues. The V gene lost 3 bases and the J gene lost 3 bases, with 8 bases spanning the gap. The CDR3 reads CASSPSRDTEAFF. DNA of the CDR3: TGTGCCAGCTCACCTAGCCGAGACACTGAAGCTTTCTTT.

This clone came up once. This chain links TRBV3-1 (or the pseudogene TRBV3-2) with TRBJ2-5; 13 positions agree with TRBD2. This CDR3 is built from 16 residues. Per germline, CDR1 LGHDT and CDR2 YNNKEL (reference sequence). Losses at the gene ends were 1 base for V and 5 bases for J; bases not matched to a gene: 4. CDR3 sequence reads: CASSQVRLAGGETQYF. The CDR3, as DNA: TGTGCCAGCAGCCAAGTCCGACTAGCGGGGGGTGAGACCCAGTACTTC.

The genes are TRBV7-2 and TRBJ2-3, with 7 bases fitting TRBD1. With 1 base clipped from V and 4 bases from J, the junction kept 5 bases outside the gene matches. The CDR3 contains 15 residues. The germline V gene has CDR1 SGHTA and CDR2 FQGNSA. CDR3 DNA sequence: TGTGCCAGCAGCTTAGTGAGAGGGGGCTCAGATACGCAGTATTTT. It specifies CASSLVRGGSDTQYF.

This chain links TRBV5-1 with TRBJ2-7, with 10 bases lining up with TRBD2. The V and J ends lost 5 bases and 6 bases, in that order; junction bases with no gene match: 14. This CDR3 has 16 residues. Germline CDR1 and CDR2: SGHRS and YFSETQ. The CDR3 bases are TGCGCCAGCAGGGACAGCCCTAGCGGGAGCCTCTCCGAGCAGTACTTC. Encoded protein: CASRDSPSGSLSEQYF.

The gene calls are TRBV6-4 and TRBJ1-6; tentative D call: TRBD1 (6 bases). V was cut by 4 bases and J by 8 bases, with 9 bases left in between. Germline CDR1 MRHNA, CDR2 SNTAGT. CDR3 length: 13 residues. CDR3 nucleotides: TGTGCCAGCAGTGGGGACAACGATTCACCCCTCCACTTT. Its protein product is CASSGDNDSPLHF.

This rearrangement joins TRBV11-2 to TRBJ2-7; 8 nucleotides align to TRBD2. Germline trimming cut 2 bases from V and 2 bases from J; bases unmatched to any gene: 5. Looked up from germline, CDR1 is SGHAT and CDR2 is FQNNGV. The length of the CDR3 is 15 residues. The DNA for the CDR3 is TGTGCCAGCAGCTTACGCGGGGGGACCGCCTACGAGCAGTACTTC. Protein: CASSLRGGTAYEQYF.

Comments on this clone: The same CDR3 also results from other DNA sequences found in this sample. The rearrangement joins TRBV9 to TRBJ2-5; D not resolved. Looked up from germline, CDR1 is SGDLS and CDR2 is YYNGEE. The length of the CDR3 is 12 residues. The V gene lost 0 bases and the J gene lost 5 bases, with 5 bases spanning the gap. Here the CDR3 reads CASSVEGETQYF. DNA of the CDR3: TGTGCCAGCAGCGTAGAAGGGGAGACCCAGTACTTC.

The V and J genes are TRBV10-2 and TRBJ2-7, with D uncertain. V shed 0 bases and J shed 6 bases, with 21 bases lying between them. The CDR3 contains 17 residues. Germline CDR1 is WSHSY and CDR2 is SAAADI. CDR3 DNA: TGCGCCAGCAGTGAGTCGGAGCTGAGCGCGGACCGAAGCGAGCAGTACTTC. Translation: CASSESELSADRSEQYF.

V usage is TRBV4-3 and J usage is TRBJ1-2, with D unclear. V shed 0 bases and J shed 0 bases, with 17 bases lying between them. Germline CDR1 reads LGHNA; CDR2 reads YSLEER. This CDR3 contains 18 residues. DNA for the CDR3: TGCGCCAGCAGCCAAGATTCGAGTCTCCGTGGAGCTAACTATGGCTACACCTTC. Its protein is CASSQDSSLRGANYGYTF.

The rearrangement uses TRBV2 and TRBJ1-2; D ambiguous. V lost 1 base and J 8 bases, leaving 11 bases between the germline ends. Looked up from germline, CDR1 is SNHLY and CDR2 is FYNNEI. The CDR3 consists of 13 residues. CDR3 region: CASSEVWARGYTF. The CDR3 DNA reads TGTGCCAGCAGTGAAGTGTGGGCGCGGGGCTACACCTTC.

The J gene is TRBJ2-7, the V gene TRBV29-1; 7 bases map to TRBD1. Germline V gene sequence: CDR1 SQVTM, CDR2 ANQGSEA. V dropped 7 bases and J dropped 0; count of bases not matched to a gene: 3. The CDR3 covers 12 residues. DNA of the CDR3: TGCAGCGCACGGGACAGCTCCTACGAGCAGTACTTC. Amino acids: CSARDSSYEQYF.

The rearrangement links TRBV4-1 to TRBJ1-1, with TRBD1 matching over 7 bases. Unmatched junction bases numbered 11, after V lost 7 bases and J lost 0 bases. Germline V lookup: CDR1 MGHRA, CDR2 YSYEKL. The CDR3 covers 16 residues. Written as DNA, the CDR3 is TGCGCCAGCACAGGGACAGAGGATTGGGTGAACACTGAAGCTTTCTTT. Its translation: CASTGTEDWVNTEAFF.

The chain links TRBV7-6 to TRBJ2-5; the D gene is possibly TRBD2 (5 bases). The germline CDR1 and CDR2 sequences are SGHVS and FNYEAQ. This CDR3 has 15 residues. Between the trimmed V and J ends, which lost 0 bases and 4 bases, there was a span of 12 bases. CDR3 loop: CASSLARARGETQYF. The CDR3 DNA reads TGTGCCAGCAGCTTAGCGCGGGCGAGAGGAGAGACCCAGTACTTC.

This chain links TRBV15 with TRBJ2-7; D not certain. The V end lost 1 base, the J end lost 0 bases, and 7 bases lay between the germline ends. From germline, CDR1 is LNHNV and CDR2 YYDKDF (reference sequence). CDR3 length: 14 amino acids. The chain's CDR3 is CATSRGPSSYEQYF. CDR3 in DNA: TGTGCCACCAGCAGAGGACCGAGCTCCTACGAGCAGTACTTC.

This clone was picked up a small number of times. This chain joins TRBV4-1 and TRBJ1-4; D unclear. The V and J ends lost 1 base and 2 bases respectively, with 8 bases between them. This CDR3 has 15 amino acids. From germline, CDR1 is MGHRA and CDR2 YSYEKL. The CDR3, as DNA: TGCGCCAGCAGCCAAGTCGGGGATACTAATGAAAAACTGTTTTTT. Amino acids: CASSQVGDTNEKLFF.

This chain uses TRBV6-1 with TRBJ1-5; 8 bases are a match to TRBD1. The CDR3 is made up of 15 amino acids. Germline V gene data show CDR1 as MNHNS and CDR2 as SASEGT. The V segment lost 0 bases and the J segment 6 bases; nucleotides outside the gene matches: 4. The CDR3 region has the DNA TGTGCCAGCAGTGAAGCCTGGACAGGGTTTCAGCCCCAGCATTTT. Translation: CASSEAWTGFQPQHF.

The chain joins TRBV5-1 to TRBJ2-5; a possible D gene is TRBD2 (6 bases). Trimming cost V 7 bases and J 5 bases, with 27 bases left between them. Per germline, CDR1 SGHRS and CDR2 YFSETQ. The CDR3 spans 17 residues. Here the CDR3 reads CASARIVSGEMGETQYF. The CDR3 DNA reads TGCGCCAGCGCCCGGATAGTTAGCGGTGAGATGGGGGAGACCCAGTACTTC.

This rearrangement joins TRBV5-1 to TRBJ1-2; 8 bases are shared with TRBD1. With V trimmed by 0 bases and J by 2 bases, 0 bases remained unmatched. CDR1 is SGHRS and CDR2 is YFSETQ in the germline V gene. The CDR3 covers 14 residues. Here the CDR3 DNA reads TGCGCCAGCAGCTTGGGGACAGGGAACTATGGCTACACCTTC. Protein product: CASSLGTGNYGYTF.

The DNA for the CDR3 is TGTGCCAGCTCACCACTATCAGGGGCAGGAGGCTACACCTTC. Protein: CASSPLSGAGGYTF. The chain couples TRBV18 to TRBJ1-2, with D maybe TRBD1 (6 bases). Trimming pared 1 base from V and 8 bases from J, leaving 14 bases between. Germline loops: CDR1 KGHSH, CDR2 LQKENI. The CDR3 has 14 residues.

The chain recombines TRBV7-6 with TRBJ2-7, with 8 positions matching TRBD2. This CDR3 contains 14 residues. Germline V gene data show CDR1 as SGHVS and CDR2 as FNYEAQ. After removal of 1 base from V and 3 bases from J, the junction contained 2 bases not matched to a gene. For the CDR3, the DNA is TGTGCCAGCAGCTTAGAAAGCGGGAGCTACGAGCAGTACTTC. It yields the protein CASSLESGSYEQYF.

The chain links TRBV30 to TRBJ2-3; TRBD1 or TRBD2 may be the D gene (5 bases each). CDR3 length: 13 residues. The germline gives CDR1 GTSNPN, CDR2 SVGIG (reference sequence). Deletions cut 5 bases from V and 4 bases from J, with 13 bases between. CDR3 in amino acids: CAWEEGTADTQYF. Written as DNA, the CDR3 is TGTGCCTGGGAAGAGGGGACGGCAGATACGCAGTATTTT.

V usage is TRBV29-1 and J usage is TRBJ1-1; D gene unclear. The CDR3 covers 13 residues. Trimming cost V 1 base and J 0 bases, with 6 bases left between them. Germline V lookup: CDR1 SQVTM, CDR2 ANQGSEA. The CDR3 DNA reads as TGCAGCGTTGAAGGCCTTATGAACACTGAAGCTTTCTTT. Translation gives CSVEGLMNTEAFF.

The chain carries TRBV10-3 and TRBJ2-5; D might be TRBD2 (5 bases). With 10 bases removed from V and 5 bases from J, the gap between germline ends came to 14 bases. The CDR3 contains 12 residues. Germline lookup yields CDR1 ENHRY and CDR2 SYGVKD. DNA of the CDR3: TGTGCCACGGCCGCGGGCGGGGAGACCCAGTACTTC. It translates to CATAAGGETQYF.

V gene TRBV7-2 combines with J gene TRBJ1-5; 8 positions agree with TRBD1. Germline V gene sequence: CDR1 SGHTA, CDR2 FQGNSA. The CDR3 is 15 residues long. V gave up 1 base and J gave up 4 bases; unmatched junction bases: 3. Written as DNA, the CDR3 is TGTGCCAGCAGCTTAGGCAGGGGGCGTAATCAGCCCCAGCATTTT. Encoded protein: CASSLGRGRNQPQHF.

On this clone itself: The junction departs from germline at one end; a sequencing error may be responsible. CDR3 residues: CASSIDRGQVGYTF. In DNA form, the CDR3 reads TGTGCCAGCAGCATAGACAGGGGGCAGGTTGGCTACACCTTC. The chain carries TRBV11-2 and TRBJ1-2; 10 nucleotides align to TRBD1. CDR1 and CDR2 (germline): SGHAT, FQNNGV. The CDR3 covers 14 residues. Supplemented by reference TRBV11-2 and TRBJ1-2, the full variable domain reads EAGVAQSPRYKIIEKRQSVAFWCNPISGHATLYWYQQILGQGPKLLIQFQNNGVVDDSQLPKDRFSAERLKGVDSTLKIQPAKLEDSAVYLCASSIDRGQVGYTFGSGTRLTVV.

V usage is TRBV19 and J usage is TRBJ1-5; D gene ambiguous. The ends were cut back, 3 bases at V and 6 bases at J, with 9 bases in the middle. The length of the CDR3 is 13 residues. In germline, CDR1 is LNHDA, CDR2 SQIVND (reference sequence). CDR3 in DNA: TGTGCCAGTAGTATTCAGTTTTCTCAGCCCCAGCATTTT. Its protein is CASSIQFSQPQHF.

CDR3 nucleotides: TGTGCCAGCTCCCACCCGGGACAGGGGAACGAGCAGTACTTC. As protein: CASSHPGQGNEQYF. The gene calls are TRBV25-1 and TRBJ2-7, with 10 positions matching TRBD1. The CDR3 runs to 14 residues. The V gene's germline CDR1 is MGHDK and CDR2 SYGVNS. V lost 8 bases, J lost 5 bases, and 9 bases stayed unmatched.

CDR3 in DNA: TGCAGCGTTCAAAAGACAGGGGGCGAGAACACTGAAGCTTTCTTT. It encodes CSVQKTGGENTEAFF. V gene TRBV29-1 combines with J gene TRBJ1-1; 10 nucleotides match TRBD1. Trimming cost V 5 bases and J 1 base; bases outside gene matches: 7. Germline V CDR1 and CDR2: SQVTM, ANQGSEA. The CDR3 consists of 15 residues.